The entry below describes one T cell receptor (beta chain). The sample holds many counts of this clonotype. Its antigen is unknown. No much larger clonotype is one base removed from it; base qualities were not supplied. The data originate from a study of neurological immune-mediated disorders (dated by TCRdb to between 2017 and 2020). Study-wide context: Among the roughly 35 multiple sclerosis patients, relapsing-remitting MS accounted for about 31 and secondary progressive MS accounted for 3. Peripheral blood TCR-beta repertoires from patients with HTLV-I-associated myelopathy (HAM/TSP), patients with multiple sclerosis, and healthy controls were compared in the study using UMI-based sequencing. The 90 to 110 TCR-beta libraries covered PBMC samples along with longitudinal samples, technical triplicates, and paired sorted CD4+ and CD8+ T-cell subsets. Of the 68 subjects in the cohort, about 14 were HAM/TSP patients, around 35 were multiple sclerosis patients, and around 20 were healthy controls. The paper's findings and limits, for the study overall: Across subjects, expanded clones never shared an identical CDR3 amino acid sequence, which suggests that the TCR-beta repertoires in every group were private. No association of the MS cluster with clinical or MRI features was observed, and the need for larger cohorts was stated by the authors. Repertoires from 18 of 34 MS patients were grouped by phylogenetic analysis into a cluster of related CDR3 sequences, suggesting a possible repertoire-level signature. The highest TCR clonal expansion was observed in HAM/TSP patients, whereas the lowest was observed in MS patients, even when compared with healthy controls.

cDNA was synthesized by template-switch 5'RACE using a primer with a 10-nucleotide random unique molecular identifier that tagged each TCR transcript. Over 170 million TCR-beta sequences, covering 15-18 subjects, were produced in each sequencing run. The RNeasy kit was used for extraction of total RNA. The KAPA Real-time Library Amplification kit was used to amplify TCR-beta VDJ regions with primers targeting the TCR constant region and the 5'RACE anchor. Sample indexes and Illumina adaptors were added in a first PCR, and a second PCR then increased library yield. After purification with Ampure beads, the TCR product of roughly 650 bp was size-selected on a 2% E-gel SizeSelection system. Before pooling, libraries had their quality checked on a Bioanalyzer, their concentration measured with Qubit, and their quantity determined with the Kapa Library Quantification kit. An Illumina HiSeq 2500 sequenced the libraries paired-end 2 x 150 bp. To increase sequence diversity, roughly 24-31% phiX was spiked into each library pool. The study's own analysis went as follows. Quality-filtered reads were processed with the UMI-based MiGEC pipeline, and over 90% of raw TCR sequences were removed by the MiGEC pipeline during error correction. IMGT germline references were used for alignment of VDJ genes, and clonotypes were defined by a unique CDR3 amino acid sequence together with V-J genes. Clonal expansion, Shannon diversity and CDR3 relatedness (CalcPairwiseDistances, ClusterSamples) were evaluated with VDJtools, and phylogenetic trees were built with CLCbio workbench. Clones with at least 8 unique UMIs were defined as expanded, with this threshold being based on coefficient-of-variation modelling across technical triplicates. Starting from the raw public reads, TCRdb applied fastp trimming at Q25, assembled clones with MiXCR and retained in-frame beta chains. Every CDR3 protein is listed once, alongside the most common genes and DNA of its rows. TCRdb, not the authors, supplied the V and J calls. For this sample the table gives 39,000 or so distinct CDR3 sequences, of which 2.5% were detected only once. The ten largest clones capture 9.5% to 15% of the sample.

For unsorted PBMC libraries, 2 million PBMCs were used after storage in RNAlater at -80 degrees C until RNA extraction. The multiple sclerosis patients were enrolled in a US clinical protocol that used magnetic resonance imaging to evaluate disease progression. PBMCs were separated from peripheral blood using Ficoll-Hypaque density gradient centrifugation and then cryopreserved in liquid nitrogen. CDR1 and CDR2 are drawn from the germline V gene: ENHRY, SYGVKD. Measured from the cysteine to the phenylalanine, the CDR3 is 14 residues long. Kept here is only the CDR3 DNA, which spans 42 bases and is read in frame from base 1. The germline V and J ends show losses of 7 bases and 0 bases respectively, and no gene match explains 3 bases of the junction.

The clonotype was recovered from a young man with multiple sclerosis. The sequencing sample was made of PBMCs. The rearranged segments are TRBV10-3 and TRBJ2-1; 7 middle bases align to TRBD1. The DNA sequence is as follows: TGTGCCATCAAGACAGGGAGCTCCTACAATGAGCAGTTCTTC. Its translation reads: CAIKTGSSYNEQFF.